Presented here are 3 T cell receptor beta chains from one specimen sequenced in a study of beta chain features in type 1 diabetes. The study reverse transcribed the entire isolated RNA, so it sequenced expressed TCRB transcripts. Measured with immunoSEQ multiplex PCR; TCRdb has only the in-frame clones, and not every one. This sample carries a few hundred thousand clones, roughly 12% of them seen once, and the ten largest clones take less than 0.02%. Sequencing used naive CD4+ T cells from blood. These receptors were taken from a man younger than 30 in good health.

The rearrangement uses TRBV5-1 and TRBJ2-5; 9 positions match TRBD2. This CDR3 has 14 amino acids. Unmatched junction bases numbered 3, after V lost 5 bases and J lost 1 base. In germline, CDR1 is SGHRS, CDR2 YFSETQ. The DNA for the CDR3 is TGCGCCAGCAGGCCTAGCGGGGTCCAAGAGACCCAGTACTTC. Translation: CASRPSGVQETQYF.

This clone has only a few counts. This chain connects TRBV4-2 to TRBJ2-5; D is possibly TRBD2 (5 bases). This CDR3 is built from 17 residues. Trimming cost V 4 bases and J 2 bases, with 20 bases left between them. Germline lookup yields CDR1 LGHNA and CDR2 YNFKEQ. The CDR3 DNA follows: TGTGCCAGCAGCCCCCGATGGGGTAGCGCTCTGCAAGAGACCCAGTACTTC. Encoded protein: CASSPRWGSALQETQYF.

The gene calls are TRBV30 and TRBJ2-5; no clear D. V shed 5 bases and J shed 1 base, with 11 bases lying between them. In germline, CDR1 is GTSNPN, CDR2 SVGIG (reference sequence). This CDR3 contains 13 residues. CDR3 nucleotides: TGTGCCTGGTCCTCGGGTGTCCAAGAGACCCAGTACTTC. This encodes CAWSSGVQETQYF.